The 30 T cell receptor beta chains presented below share a single source sample, sequenced in a study of blood T cell repertoires in COVID-19. TCRdb's copy holds only in-frame clones and misses some; the assay was immunoSEQ multiplex PCR. The sample contains 150,000 to 200,000 clones, 70% to 90% of which appear only once. Sequencing used peripheral blood. These receptors were collected from a man in his forties or fifties with active or convalescent COVID-19.

The chain joins TRBV29-1 to TRBJ2-1; 11 bases align to TRBD2. The CDR3 consists of 13 residues. With 1 base clipped from V and 14 bases from J, the junction kept 7 bases outside the gene matches. CDR1 is SQVTM and CDR2 is ANQGSEA in the germline V gene. The CDR3 reads CSVEGLAGGLEFF. The CDR3, as DNA: TGCAGCGTTGAAGGGCTAGCGGGGGGTTTGGAGTTCTTC.

The chain recombines TRBV7-2 with TRBJ1-5; tentative D call: TRBD1 (6 bases). The germline gives CDR1 SGHTA, CDR2 FQGNSA. This CDR3 has 13 amino acids. V was shortened by 3 bases and J by 6 bases, with 9 bases between the two germline ends. DNA for the CDR3: TGTGCCAGCAGCTTCCTACAGGGTCAGCCCCAGCATTTT. Encoded protein: CASSFLQGQPQHF.

This chain connects TRBV10-1 to TRBJ2-1; TRBD1 agrees at 7 bases. The CDR3 runs to 16 residues. The V and J ends lost 3 bases and 7 bases, in that order; junction bases with no gene match: 12. CDR1 is WNHNN and CDR2 is SYGVQD in the germline V gene (reference sequence). The CDR3 protein is CASSEPTGAPPNEQFF. The DNA of the CDR3 is TGCGCCAGCAGTGAACCCACAGGGGCACCCCCTAATGAGCAGTTCTTC.

The rearrangement uses TRBV3-1 (or the pseudogene TRBV3-2) and TRBJ1-6; no clear D. The CDR3 extends over 16 amino acids. Germline V gene data show CDR1 as LGHDT and CDR2 as YNNKEL (reference sequence). The V end was cut by 3 bases, the J end by 0 bases, with 9 bases between. The CDR3 region is CASSQRGFSYNSPLHF. In DNA form, the CDR3 reads TGTGCCAGCAGCCAGAGAGGTTTCTCCTATAATTCACCCCTCCACTTT.

The chain recombines TRBV30 with TRBJ1-3; a possible D gene is TRBD1 (6 bases). CDR1 and CDR2 from the germline V gene are GTSNPN and SVGIG (reference sequence). CDR3 length equals 17 residues. Trimming shortened V by 0 bases and J by 0 bases, and 15 bases separated the two germline ends. The CDR3 DNA reads as TGTGCCTGGAGTGTTCACCTAACAGGGACCTCTGGAAACACCATATATTTT. It encodes CAWSVHLTGTSGNTIYF.

J is TRBJ2-7 and V is TRBV5-1; the D gene is possibly TRBD1 (6 bases). Germline V gene lookup returns CDR1 SGHRS and CDR2 YFSETQ. The V end was cut by 4 bases, the J end by 2 bases, with 13 bases between. This CDR3 has 14 amino acids. The CDR3 nucleotides read TGCGCCAGCAGCATCCATGAGGGGGCCTACGAGCAGTACTTC. Encoded protein: CASSIHEGAYEQYF.

The chain has TRBV7-9 and TRBJ1-2; TRBD1 agrees at 7 bases. Germline loops: CDR1 SEHNR, CDR2 FQNEAQ (reference sequence). This CDR3 has 13 residues. Trimming at V came to 4 bases and at J to 7 bases, leaving 6 bases not matched to a gene. The CDR3 loop reads CASSSTGDGGYTF. The CDR3 bases are TGTGCCAGCAGCTCCACAGGGGACGGTGGCTACACCTTC.

This chain joins TRBV30 and TRBJ1-5; D is perhaps TRBD1 (6 bases). V lost 2 bases to trimming and J lost 0 bases, with 11 bases between them. CDR3 size: 15 residues. Germline loops: CDR1 GTSNPN, CDR2 SVGIG (reference sequence). This CDR3 reads CAWSPGQSSNQPQHF. The CDR3 DNA is TGTGCCTGGAGTCCCGGACAGAGTAGCAATCAGCCCCAGCATTTT.

The V and J genes are TRBV12-5 and TRBJ1-3; 10 bases line up with TRBD1. CDR1 is LGHNT, CDR2 FRNRAP, per germline. J was trimmed by 2 bases and V by 2 bases; bases with no gene match: 6. The length of the CDR3 is 17 residues. CDR3 nucleotide sequence: TGTGCTAGTGGTTTGCCTGACAGGGGGCCTACTGGAAACACCATATATTTT. The encoded protein is CASGLPDRGPTGNTIYF. Combining the CDR3 with reference TRBV12-5 and TRBJ1-3 gives the whole variable domain DARVTQTPRHKVTEMGQEVTMRCQPILGHNTVFWYRQTMMQGLELLAYFRNRAPLDDSGMPKDRFSAEMPDATLATLKIQPSEPRDSAVYFCASGLPDRGPTGNTIYFGEGSWLTVV.

The V gene is TRBV5-1, the J gene TRBJ2-1; 12 nucleotides agree with TRBD2. This CDR3 has 18 residues. The junction had 13 bases not matched to a gene; V was cut back by 4 bases and J by 5 bases. The V gene's germline CDR1 is SGHRS and CDR2 YFSETQ. CDR3 in DNA: TGCGCCAGCAGCCTCGGACTTCTAGCGGGGGGGTCAAACAATGAGCAGTTCTTC. This codes for CASSLGLLAGGSNNEQFF.

The rearrangement uses TRBV7-9 and TRBJ1-4, with D uncertain. This CDR3 spans 15 amino acids. The ends were cut back, 0 bases at V and 8 bases at J, with 13 bases in the middle. The germline V gene has CDR1 SEHNR and CDR2 FQNEAQ (reference sequence). The CDR3: CASSLALTREEKLFF. CDR3 bases: TGTGCCAGCAGCTTAGCGCTGACCCGGGAGGAAAAACTGTTTTTT.

The rearrangement links TRBV6-5 to TRBJ2-3; possible D gene TRBD2, 5 bases. Per germline, CDR1 MNHEY and CDR2 SVGAGI. The CDR3 consists of 14 residues. V was cut by 6 bases and J by 4 bases, with 14 bases left in between. CDR3 nucleotides: TGTGCCAGCAGCGGGGATAAGGATGCAGATACGCAGTATTTT. Translating gives CASSGDKDADTQYF.

The chain recombines TRBV6-5 with TRBJ2-2, with TRBD1 matching 11 bases. Germline CDR1 and CDR2: MNHEY and SVGAGI. The ends lost 8 bases at V and 6 bases at J; junction bases unmatched: 8. CDR3 length: 15 amino acids. CDR3 nucleotides: TGTGCCAGCTTCCCCGGGACAGGGGGTTCCGGGGAGCTGTTTTTT. Its translation is CASFPGTGGSGELFF.

The V gene is TRBV2, the J gene TRBJ1-1, with TRBD1 identical over 7 bases. The ends lost 6 bases at V and 4 bases at J; junction bases unmatched: 5. CDR1 SNHLY and CDR2 FYNNEI come from the germline V gene. The CDR3 has 13 amino acids. The CDR3 is CASRLGTATEAFF. The CDR3 bases are TGTGCCAGCAGATTAGGGACAGCCACTGAAGCTTTCTTT.

The table lists this clone with a few counts. The chain links TRBV11-3 to TRBJ2-5; TRBD1 matches at 11 bases. The CDR3 extends over 17 amino acids. With V trimmed by 5 bases and J by 6 bases, 14 bases remained unmatched. Germline V gene lookup returns CDR1 SGHNT and CDR2 YENEEA. CDR3 sequence reads: CASSGGAGQGAVKTQYF. The CDR3 DNA reads as TGTGCCAGCAGCGGGGGGGCTGGACAGGGGGCCGTGAAGACCCAGTACTTC.

The CDR3, as DNA: TGTGCCAGCAGCGTAGCGGGGGACCGCTCCTACAATGAGCAGTTCTTC. Translated: CASSVAGDRSYNEQFF. The chain carries TRBV9 and TRBJ2-1; a weak D match, TRBD2 (6 bases). V was shortened by 0 bases and J by 0 bases, with 10 bases between the two germline ends. Germline V CDR1 and CDR2: SGDLS, YYNGEE. The CDR3 has 16 residues.

DNA of the CDR3: TGTGCCAGCAGCCCCCTCGGGGAAAAACTGTTTTTT. As protein: CASSPLGEKLFF. The chain links TRBV4-2 to TRBJ1-4; D uncertain. This CDR3 has 12 residues. The V and J ends lost 4 bases and 8 bases respectively, with 8 bases between them. Germline assignment: CDR1 LGHNA and CDR2 YNFKEQ.

This clone turned up a few times. The rearrangement uses TRBV27 and TRBJ1-2; 7 bases map to TRBD1. Germline values: CDR1 MNHEY, CDR2 SMNVEV (reference sequence). V shed 5 bases, J shed 1 base, and the junction held 13 bases outside the gene matches. The CDR3 has 17 amino acids. CDR3 region: CASSPLRTGEINYGYTF. CDR3 in DNA: TGTGCCAGCAGTCCGTTGCGGACAGGAGAAATTAACTATGGCTACACCTTC.

This chain connects TRBV6-5 to TRBJ1-1; unclear D gene. Trimming cost V 7 bases and J 5 bases, with 17 bases left between them. The CDR3 covers 14 residues. Looked up from germline, CDR1 is MNHEY and CDR2 is SVGAGI. The CDR3 nucleotides read TGTGCCAGCAAGCGGGGTGGGGTACTAACTGAAGCTTTCTTT. Its translation: CASKRGGVLTEAFF.

This chain links TRBV5-6 with TRBJ2-7; 9 nucleotides agree with TRBD2. Unmatched junction bases numbered 7, after V lost 0 bases and J lost 0 bases. Germline CDR1 SGHDT, CDR2 YYEEEE. The CDR3 extends over 17 amino acids. DNA of the CDR3: TGTGCCAGCAGCTTGGGCCTGACTAGCGGCTCCTCCTACGAGCAGTACTTC. Residues: CASSLGLTSGSSYEQYF.

The chain employs TRBV5-1 and TRBJ2-7; 9 positions match TRBD1. V dropped 3 bases and J dropped 7; count of bases not matched to a gene: 11. The CDR3 has 15 residues. Germline values: CDR1 SGHRS, CDR2 YFSETQ. CDR3 protein: CASSSTPGTGREQYF. DNA for the CDR3: TGCGCCAGCAGCTCTACTCCCGGGACAGGGAGGGAGCAGTACTTC.

The chain couples TRBV9 to TRBJ2-2; TRBD2 aligns across 8 bases. J lost 4 bases, V lost 4 bases, and 6 bases had no gene match. The CDR3 runs to 15 residues. Germline values: CDR1 SGDLS, CDR2 YYNGEE. CDR3 protein: CASSPNSGATGELFF. Written as DNA, the CDR3 is TGTGCCAGCAGCCCCAATAGCGGGGCCACCGGGGAGCTGTTTTTT.

The chain joins TRBV21-1 to TRBJ1-2; the table names TRBD1, a call not compared with the DNA. TRBV21-1 is recorded as a pseudogene. The CDR3 contains 17 residues. CDR3 region: CASSKSWDRRTNYGYTF. CDR3 bases: TGTGCCAGCAGCAAATCCTGGGACAGGAGGACGAACTATGGCTACACCTTC.

The CDR3 nucleotides are TGTGCCAGCAGCGCGCTAACAGGGATCTCTGGAAACACCATATATTTT. It encodes CASSALTGISGNTIYF. This rearrangement joins TRBV7-9 to TRBJ1-3; D possibly corresponds to TRBD1 (6 bases). This CDR3 has 16 amino acids. The germline gives CDR1 SEHNR, CDR2 FQNEAQ (reference sequence). Trimming shortened V by 5 bases and J by 0 bases, and 14 bases separated the two germline ends.

The chain joins TRBV7-2 to TRBJ1-1; 10 nucleotides match TRBD1. Germline-derived CDR1 and CDR2 are SGHTA and FQGNSA. V was clipped by 5 bases and J by 5 bases; unmatched bases: 5. This CDR3 region has 14 residues. The CDR3 is CASSLDRGRTEAFF. CDR3 DNA sequence: TGTGCCAGCAGCCTAGACAGGGGGCGTACTGAAGCTTTCTTT. The full variable domain, completed using reference TRBV7-2 and TRBJ1-1, is GAGVSQSPSNKVTEKGKDVELRCDPISGHTALYWYRQSLGQGLEFLIYFQGNSAPDKSGLPSDRFSAERTGGSVSTLTIQRTQQEDSAVYLCASSLDRGRTEAFFGQGTRLTVV.

The chain couples TRBV6-2 or TRBV6-3 to TRBJ1-5, with 7 bases fitting TRBD1. The V segment lost 2 bases and the J segment 4 bases; nucleotides outside the gene matches: 14. This CDR3 spans 18 amino acids. The V gene's germline CDR1 is MNHEY and CDR2 SVGEGT. CDR3 bases: TGTGCCAGCAGTTACAACCCACAGGGGACGAGGAGTAATCAGCCCCAGCATTTT. Translated, it gives CASSYNPQGTRSNQPQHF.

This chain links TRBV29-1 with TRBJ1-1; TRBD1 aligns across 7 bases. J gave up 4 bases and V 8 bases, and 13 bases lay outside the gene matches. The length of the CDR3 is 14 residues. Germline CDR1 reads SQVTM; CDR2 reads ANQGSEA. The CDR3 reads CSTSETRDSTEAFF. The CDR3 nucleotides read TGCAGCACCAGCGAAACAAGGGACAGCACTGAAGCTTTCTTT.

The gene calls are TRBV27 and TRBJ2-1, with D possibly matching TRBD1 (6 bases). Per germline, CDR1 MNHEY and CDR2 SMNVEV (reference sequence). Trimming shortened V by 3 bases and J by 0 bases, and 9 bases separated the two germline ends. The CDR3 spans 15 residues. CDR3 in amino acids: CASSFGQSSYNEQFF. The CDR3, as DNA: TGTGCCAGCAGTTTCGGACAGAGCTCCTACAATGAGCAGTTCTTC.

The chain recombines TRBV4-2 with TRBJ2-7; D might be TRBD2 (6 bases). CDR1 LGHNA and CDR2 YNFKEQ come from the germline V gene. The CDR3 runs 14 residues. V was cut by 4 bases and J by 1 base, with 11 bases left in between. CDR3 DNA: TGTGCCAGCAGCCCCCGGAGGGGATCCTACGAGCAGTACTTC. It yields the protein CASSPRRGSYEQYF.

The chain combines TRBV3-1 (or the pseudogene TRBV3-2) with TRBJ1-3, with 7 bases aligning to TRBD1. Losses at the gene ends were 6 bases for V and 2 bases for J; bases not matched to a gene: 7. Germline assignment: CDR1 LGHDT and CDR2 YNNKEL (reference sequence). This CDR3 has 15 residues. The chain's CDR3 is CASSRSTGTGNTIYF. The CDR3, as DNA: TGTGCCAGCAGTCGATCGACAGGGACTGGAAACACCATATATTTT.